A single sample gave rise to the 8 T cell receptor beta chains below, sequenced in a study of blood T cells in healthy people across ages. Primed by a sample-barcoded 5' primer and a J-beta primer mix, a second PCR proceeded for about 7 to 12 cycles. TCRdb itself ran the 5' RACE reads through MiXCR, one entry per CDR3 protein. Among about 780,000 distinct CDR3 sequences listed, 20% to 30% were seen once. The same specimen was also included in a second study, on T cells of mothers and their children.

The specimen sequenced was blood. The receptors stem from a boy under 18 in good health.

The rearrangement links TRBV19 to TRBJ1-4; D is perhaps TRBD1 (5 bases). The CDR3 spans 15 residues. In germline, CDR1 is LNHDA, CDR2 SQIVND (reference sequence). Trimming shortened V by 4 bases and J by 5 bases, and 14 bases separated the two germline ends. CDR3 amino acids: CASSTRGERNEKLFF. The CDR3 DNA is TGTGCCAGTAGTACGCGGGGGGAGAGAAATGAAAAACTGTTTTTT. Full variable domain (outside the CDR3, taken from reference TRBV19 and TRBJ1-4): DGGITQSPKYLFRKEGQNVTLSCEQNLNHDAMYWYRQDPGQGLRLIYYSQIVNDFQKGDIAEGYSVSREKKESFPLTVTSAQKNPTAFYLCASSTRGERNEKLFFGSGTQLSVL.

The V and J genes are TRBV29-1 and TRBJ2-3; maybe TRBD2 (5 bases). The ends were cut back, 4 bases at V and 4 bases at J, with 15 bases in the middle. Germline CDR1 and CDR2: SQVTM and ANQGSEA. The CDR3 is 14 residues long. This chain's CDR3 is CSVVGSAGSDTQYF. Here the CDR3 DNA reads TGCAGCGTTGTGGGTAGCGCGGGTTCAGATACGCAGTATTTT.

The chain uses TRBV5-1 and TRBJ1-4; 8 nucleotides agree with TRBD1. The CDR3 extends over 14 amino acids. Germline lookup yields CDR1 SGHRS and CDR2 YFSETQ. With V trimmed by 3 bases and J by 7 bases, 5 bases remained unmatched. CDR3 coding DNA: TGCGCCAGCAGCTCAGGGACAGGATTTGAAAAACTGTTTTTT. It codes for CASSSGTGFEKLFF.

The rearrangement joins TRBV12-3 or TRBV12-4 to TRBJ2-1; no firm D call. The CDR3 is 12 residues long. Deletions cut 6 bases from V and 12 bases from J, with 15 bases between. The CDR3 reads CASSPPYGWQFF. The CDR3 nucleotides read TGTGCCAGCAGCCCCCCCTACGGGTGGCAGTTCTTC.

This clonotype has a handful of counts. The chain joins TRBV4-2 to TRBJ2-5; 10 nucleotides align to TRBD1. This CDR3 comprises 14 residues. With 4 bases clipped from V and 4 bases from J, the junction kept 3 bases outside the gene matches. Looked up from germline, CDR1 is LGHNA and CDR2 is YNFKEQ. The CDR3 loop is CASSLWDRGETQYF. In DNA form, the CDR3 reads TGTGCCAGCAGCCTCTGGGACAGGGGAGAGACCCAGTACTTC.

The chain employs TRBV12-3 or TRBV12-4 and TRBJ2-4, with D unclear. The V end was cut by 3 bases, the J end by 9 bases, with 9 bases between. The CDR3 is 12 amino acids. CDR3 loop: CASSLPGAIQYF. CDR3 DNA: TGTGCCAGCAGTTTGCCAGGAGCCATTCAGTACTTC.

J is TRBJ2-2 and V is TRBV10-3, with 13 positions matching TRBD2. The CDR3 spans 19 residues. Germline values: CDR1 ENHRY, CDR2 SYGVKD. Germline trimming cut 8 bases from V and 3 bases from J; bases unmatched to any gene: 15. The CDR3 DNA sequence: TGTGCCATCGGGGGCCGTCCGACTAGCGGGGGGTCCCACACCGGGGAGCTGTTTTTT. It encodes CAIGGRPTSGGSHTGELFF.

A few counts support this clonotype. The gene calls are TRBV6-5 and TRBJ1-1; no clear D. V lost 1 base and J lost 4, with 13 bases in between. The CDR3 extends over 15 amino acids. Germline values: CDR1 MNHEY, CDR2 SVGAGI. The CDR3 DNA is TGTGCCAGCAGTTACTACCGTCTTGGTTCCACTGAAGCTTTCTTT. Its translation: CASSYYRLGSTEAFF.